The clone carrying this T cell receptor beta chain has more than one count but fewer than ten. The target antigen is unknown. TCRdb's table, derived via immunoSEQ multiplex PCR, lists solely in-frame clones and lacks some. The sample shows some 86,000 clones, around 73% of them seen only once. The data were obtained in a study of T cell responses to AZD1222 COVID-19 vaccine. Overall study context: The analysis combined second doses at about 4 or about 12 weeks.

V lost 5 bases to trimming and J lost 2 bases; unmatched junction nucleotides: 9. The CDR3 contains 16 residues. Germline-derived CDR1 and CDR2 are WNHNN and SYGVQD (reference sequence). The study, taken as a whole, reports: Regions 160-218 and 743-854 dominated among vaccine-associated CD4 TCRs spanning spike. Rises in breadth and depth of Spike-specific TCRs came after two AZD1222 doses. The sample set comprised mostly white British donors with more females, and clonal diversity was possibly underestimated.

The TCR was taken from an adult in good health. Source: peripheral blood, taken on day 0 of AZD1222 vaccination. The rearrangement links TRBV10-1 to TRBJ2-5; 9 bases are shared with TRBD2. Written as DNA, the CDR3 is TGCGCCAGCAGTCCTATAGCGGGAGCTCGTCAAGAGACCCAGTACTTC. Its protein product is CASSPIAGARQETQYF.